These 20 T cell receptor beta chains originate from one sample sequenced in a study of response to subunit inactivated influenza vaccine. TCRdb reanalysed the RT-PCR reads using MiXCR and keeps one entry per CDR3 protein. The sample holds roughly 780,000 distinct CDR3 sequences; about a fifth are singletons and the top ten take roughly a tenth. Sequenced here: PBMCs from blood, sampled roughly 5 days after vaccination. These receptor sequences come from a man aged 45 to 65 who received an inactivated influenza vaccine.

This rearrangement joins TRBV7-2 to TRBJ2-1, with 9 bases identical to TRBD2. This CDR3 region has 14 residues. V lost 5 bases and J lost 7; bases outside the gene matches: 6. Germline V lookup: CDR1 SGHTA, CDR2 FQGNSA. The CDR3 spells CASSPQRGDNEQFF. The CDR3, as DNA: TGTGCCAGCAGCCCTCAGCGGGGGGATAATGAGCAGTTCTTC.

This clonotype was observed a few times. This chain uses TRBV20-1 with TRBJ2-2; D is uncertain. In germline, CDR1 is DFQATT, CDR2 SNEGSKA (reference sequence). CDR3 length: 16 residues. V was pared by 1 base and J by 1 base, with 13 bases between. CDR3 in amino acids: CSARAGYLENTGELFF. The CDR3, as DNA: TGCAGTGCTAGAGCAGGCTACCTTGAGAACACCGGGGAGCTGTTTTTT.

The chain combines TRBV7-2 with TRBJ1-1; 7 bases agree with TRBD1. The CDR3 loop spans 14 amino acids. Germline trimming cut 4 bases from V and 8 bases from J; bases unmatched to any gene: 10. Germline CDR1 reads SGHTA; CDR2 reads FQGNSA. CDR3 in amino acids: CASSYAAGGSEAFF. DNA of the CDR3: TGTGCCAGCAGCTATGCGGCAGGGGGATCGGAAGCTTTCTTT. The variable domain in full, with the rest retrieved from reference TRBV7-2 and TRBJ1-1, is GAGVSQSPSNKVTEKGKDVELRCDPISGHTALYWYRQSLGQGLEFLIYFQGNSAPDKSGLPSDRFSAERTGGSVSTLTIQRTQQEDSAVYLCASSYAAGGSEAFFGQGTRLTVV.

The chain uses TRBV20-1 and TRBJ2-3, with TRBD1 identical over 8 bases. Germline-derived CDR1 and CDR2 are DFQATT and SNEGSKA (reference sequence). The CDR3 is made up of 14 amino acids. Trimming took 3 bases from V and 1 from J; bases not matched to a gene: 3. CDR3 region: CSASRGHRTDTQYF. The CDR3 DNA reads as TGCAGTGCTAGCAGGGGGCACCGCACAGATACGCAGTATTTT.

In this sample, this clonotype turned up a few times. The genes are TRBV11-2 and TRBJ2-3; TRBD2 matches 10 bases. The J segment lost 2 bases and the V segment lost 2 bases, leaving 10 bases of the junction unmatched. CDR3 length: 18 residues. In germline, CDR1 is SGHAT, CDR2 FQNNGV. This CDR3 reads CASSLLFSLAGATDTQYF. CDR3 nucleotide sequence: TGTGCCAGCAGCTTACTCTTCTCGCTAGCGGGGGCCACAGATACGCAGTATTTT.

This clonotype has just a few counts. The chain employs TRBV29-1 and TRBJ1-1; D is unresolved. This CDR3 is 13 amino acids long. V lost 6 bases to trimming and J lost 2 bases, with 13 bases between them. Germline loops: CDR1 SQVTM, CDR2 ANQGSEA. DNA for the CDR3: TGCAGCGTCGACGGCCCGGCAAACACTGAAGCTTTCTTT. It encodes CSVDGPANTEAFF.

This clonotype was recorded a few times. The chain carries TRBV10-3 and TRBJ2-7, with TRBD2 matching over 7 bases. V shed 0 bases, J shed 2 bases, and the junction held 4 bases outside the gene matches. The CDR3 is 15 residues long. Germline loops: CDR1 ENHRY, CDR2 SYGVKD. This chain's CDR3 is CAISESLAETYEQYF. CDR3 nucleotide sequence: TGTGCCATCAGTGAGTCCCTAGCGGAAACCTACGAGCAGTACTTC.

The CDR3 nucleotides are TGTGCCAGCAGCAAACCGACAGTCCTCCTGATGAACACTGAAGCTTTCTTT. Protein sequence: CASSKPTVLLMNTEAFF. This sequence joins TRBV7-2 and TRBJ1-1; tentative D call: TRBD1 (5 bases). The germline V gene encodes CDR1 SGHTA and CDR2 FQGNSA. The V and J ends lost 5 bases and 0 bases respectively, with 19 bases between them. The CDR3 is made up of 17 amino acids.

This clonotype was counted at least ten times. The rearrangement uses TRBV4-3 and TRBJ2-7, with 10 bases fitting TRBD1. Germline V CDR1 and CDR2: LGHNA, YSLEER. V lost 0 bases to trimming and J lost 7 bases; unmatched junction nucleotides: 9. CDR3 size: 16 residues. In nucleotides, the CDR3 is TGCGCCAGCAGCCAAGACCTCGGGACAGGGGTTGCGGAGCAGTACTTC. This encodes CASSQDLGTGVAEQYF.

The chain employs TRBV7-2 and TRBJ2-4, with TRBD2 as a possible D gene (5 bases). Germline CDR1 and CDR2: SGHTA and FQGNSA. This CDR3 region has 16 residues. Trimming stripped 5 bases from V and 0 bases from J, with 14 bases between. CDR3 loop: CASSGVDGLAKNIQYF. CDR3 coding DNA: TGTGCCAGCAGCGGGGTTGATGGACTAGCCAAAAACATTCAGTACTTC.

In this sample, this clonotype turned up many times. The V call is TRBV27, the J call TRBJ2-3; a weak D match, TRBD1 (6 bases). This CDR3 spans 15 amino acids. CDR1 and CDR2 (germline): MNHEY, SMNVEV (reference sequence). The V end was cut by 3 bases, the J end by 6 bases, with 16 bases between. The CDR3 coding sequence is TGTGCCAGCAGTTTTCAGGGGCCCCGTTTGGATACGCAGTATTTT. Its translation: CASSFQGPRLDTQYF.

This clonotype was found many times. The chain combines TRBV10-3 with TRBJ2-2; 7 positions agree with TRBD1. Germline V lookup: CDR1 ENHRY, CDR2 SYGVKD. After removal of 3 bases from V and 7 bases from J, the junction contained 2 bases not matched to a gene. The CDR3 totals 13 residues. The CDR3 DNA is TGTGCCATCAGTGAACAGGGGATCGGGGAGCTGTTTTTT. This translates into CAISEQGIGELFF.

This clonotype was seen only a few times. The J gene is TRBJ2-5, the V gene TRBV4-3; TRBD2 agrees at 9 bases. Trimming at V came to 0 bases and at J to 4 bases, leaving 9 bases not matched to a gene. The CDR3 loop spans 17 amino acids. The germline CDR1 and CDR2 sequences are LGHNA and YSLEER. The CDR3 spells CASSQDRWLAGRETQYF. In nucleotides, the CDR3 is TGCGCCAGCAGCCAAGATCGTTGGCTAGCGGGGCGAGAGACCCAGTACTTC.

This chain links TRBV27 with TRBJ2-1; TRBD2 matches 10 bases. This CDR3 region has 17 residues. Germline CDR1 reads MNHEY; CDR2 reads SMNVEV (reference sequence). With 2 bases clipped from V and 2 bases from J, the junction kept 6 bases outside the gene matches. The CDR3 spells CASSLISSGGPYNEQFF. DNA of the CDR3: TGTGCCAGCAGTTTAATATCTAGCGGGGGCCCCTACAATGAGCAGTTCTTC.

This clonotype was recorded many times. V and J are TRBV12-3 or TRBV12-4 and TRBJ1-1; D is unclear. This CDR3 region has 13 residues. V shed 2 bases and J shed 1 base, with 5 bases lying between them. The CDR3 DNA reads TGTGCCAGCAGTTTACGGGAGAACACTGAAGCTTTCTTT. This encodes CASSLRENTEAFF.

V and J are TRBV5-6 and TRBJ2-1; 7 nucleotides agree with TRBD1. Germline lookup yields CDR1 SGHDT and CDR2 YYEEEE. This CDR3 contains 12 residues. J lost 15 bases, V lost 4 bases, and 10 bases had no gene match. The CDR3 reads CASSRARGPPFF. CDR3 coding DNA: TGTGCCAGCAGCCGGGCGAGGGGGCCGCCGTTCTTC. The entire variable domain, with the rest obtained from reference TRBV5-6 and TRBJ2-1, is as follows: DAGVTQSPTHLIKTRGQQVTLRCSPKSGHDTVSWYQQALGQGPQFIFQYYEEEERQRGNFPDRFSGHQFPNYSSELNVNALLLGDSALYLCASSRARGPPFFGPGTRLTVL.

V gene TRBV20-1 combines with J gene TRBJ2-3; 10 bases align to TRBD2. Germline CDR1 and CDR2: DFQATT and SNEGSKA (reference sequence). The length of the CDR3 is 15 residues. After removal of 0 bases from V and 8 bases from J, the junction contained 8 bases not matched to a gene. Written as DNA, the CDR3 is TGCAGTGCTAGAGATTCGCTAGCGGGAGATCTTACGCAGTATTTT. Its translation: CSARDSLAGDLTQYF.

The rearrangement joins TRBV12-3 or TRBV12-4 to TRBJ2-1, with D perhaps given as TRBD1 or TRBD2 (5 bases each). CDR3 length: 13 residues. Between the trimmed V and J ends, which lost 3 bases and 6 bases, there was a span of 9 bases. The CDR3 DNA reads as TGTGCCAGCAGTTTTGGGACCGGCAATGAGCAGTTCTTC. This codes for CASSFGTGNEQFF.

This clonotype was found a few times. The chain couples TRBV5-1 to TRBJ1-3; D is ambiguous. V lost 3 bases and J lost 4, with 17 bases in between. The CDR3 is 16 residues long. Germline V gene data show CDR1 as SGHRS and CDR2 as YFSETQ. CDR3 sequence reads: CASSSSWGEIGNTIYF. The CDR3 bases are TGCGCCAGCAGCTCATCCTGGGGAGAAATCGGAAACACCATATATTTT.

This clonotype turned up a few times. The rearrangement uses TRBV7-6 and TRBJ2-1, with TRBD1 matching 10 bases. The CDR3 totals 15 residues. V lost 1 base, J lost 6 bases, and 3 bases stayed unmatched. Germline V CDR1 and CDR2: SGHVS, FNYEAQ. The CDR3 DNA reads as TGTGCCAGCAGCTTAGGGGACAGGGGATTCAATGAGCAGTTCTTC. Translation gives CASSLGDRGFNEQFF.